This TCR beta chain derives from a study of tumor-infiltrating lymphocytes in localized non-small cell lung cancer. Sequenced by immunoSEQ multiplex PCR; TCRdb stores in-frame clones only, minus some. The table has 13,000 to 15,000 clones, 55% to 70% seen once. In its sample, this clone was seen once. Sample: uninvolved lung tissue not adjacent to the tumor. The origin of this receptor is a human donor with non-small cell lung cancer.

CDR3 sequence reads: CASSEAGQGGYEQYF. The DNA for the CDR3 is TGTGCCAGCAGTGAAGCGGGACAGGGTGGCTACGAGCAGTACTTC. V gene TRBV2 combines with J gene TRBJ2-7, with 9 nucleotides matching TRBD1. The CDR3 loop spans 15 amino acids. Germline lookup yields CDR1 SNHLY and CDR2 FYNNEI. V lost 0 bases and J lost 3; bases outside the gene matches: 3.